A selection of T cell receptor beta chains follows, all from one sample in a study of tumor and adjacent non-tumor tissue in lung cancer. TCRdb processed the multiplex PCR reads anew with MiXCR; each CDR3 protein has one entry. The sample has 65,000 to 90,000 distinct CDR3 sequences; around two thirds are singletons. Sequencing was carried out using lung tumor tissue. The receptors originated from a woman between 65 and 79 years old with non-small cell lung cancer. The CDR3 runs from the conserved cysteine through the conserved F or W. A D gene is named only where the DNA matches it firmly. Rows give clone size only sometimes, using once, few, many, or a class for an expanded clone.

len: 15; v_gene: TRBV6-6; j_gene: TRBJ2-7; d_gene: NA; abundance: NA; CDR3nt: TGTGACAGCAGTTACTCTGTCGGCATGGTGTACGAGCAGTACTTC; CDR3aa: CDSSYSVGMVYEQYF
len: 14; v_gene: TRBV12-3/TRBV12-4; j_gene: TRBJ1-1; d_gene: NA; abundance: once; CDR3nt: TGTGCCAGCAGCCTAGCAGGGACGGACACTGAAGCTTTCTTT; CDR3aa: CASSLAGTDTEAFF
len: 14; v_gene: TRBV6-1; j_gene: TRBJ1-2; d_gene: NA; abundance: NA; CDR3nt: TGTGCCAGCAGGGACGACTGGGCTGTGCGAGGCTACACCTTC; CDR3aa: CASRDDWAVRGYTF
len: 15; v_gene: TRBV6-1; j_gene: TRBJ1-5; d_gene: NA; abundance: NA; CDR3nt: TGTGTCAGCAGTGACTTTCACAGGGACCCAGGGTCACAGCATTTT; CDR3aa: CVSSDFHRDPGSQHF
len: 15; v_gene: TRBV28; j_gene: TRBJ1-2; d_gene: NA; abundance: NA; CDR3nt: TGTGCCAGCAGTTTAGGGCAGATCGCCCTTAGTGGCTACACCTTC; CDR3aa: CASSLGQIALSGYTF
len: 14; v_gene: TRBV20-1; j_gene: TRBJ2-1; d_gene: TRBD2; abundance: NA; CDR3nt: TGCAGTGCTCCACTAGCGGGAGTGGAGTATAAGCAGTTCTTC; CDR3aa: CSAPLAGVEYKQFF
len: 16; v_gene: TRBV28; j_gene: TRBJ1-5; d_gene: NA; abundance: NA; CDR3nt: TGTGCCAGCAGTTTATTCCCGACGGAACGGAATCAGCCCCAGCATTTT; CDR3aa: CASSLFPTERNQPQHF
len: 13; v_gene: TRBV23-1; j_gene: TRBJ1-1; d_gene: NA; abundance: NA; CDR3nt: TGCGCCAGAGAGGGACACGTGAACACTGAAGTTTTCTTT; CDR3aa: CAREGHVNTEVFF
len: 16; v_gene: TRBV12-3/TRBV12-4; j_gene: TRBJ2-5; d_gene: TRBD2; abundance: NA; CDR3nt: TGTGCCAGCAGTCCGGGACTAGCAAGAAACGAAGAGTCCCAGTACTTC; CDR3aa: CASSPGLARNEESQYF
len: 14; v_gene: TRBV4-2; j_gene: TRBJ2-2; d_gene: TRBD1; abundance: NA; CDR3nt: TGTGCCGGCGGTCCGGACAGGAGCACCTGGGAGCTGTTTTTT; CDR3aa: CAGGPDRSTWELFF